The 2 T cell receptor beta chains presented below share a single source sample, sequenced in a study of OX40 agonist ivuxolimab in advanced cancers. TCRdb's copy holds only in-frame clones and misses some; the assay was immunoSEQ multiplex PCR. The data hold over 35,000 clones, with more than 70% observed a single time. The sample consisted of CD4+ or CD8+ T cells sorted from blood, taken in a trial of the OX40 agonist ivuxolimab. These receptors were obtained from an adult with an advanced solid tumor such as melanoma, head and neck, liver or kidney cancer.

The gene calls are TRBV5-1 and TRBJ2-5; D is ambiguous. The germline V gene encodes CDR1 SGHRS and CDR2 YFSETQ. CDR3 length: 13 residues. V was cut by 1 base and J by 2 bases, with 6 bases left in between. The CDR3 reads CASSLPQQETQYF. The DNA for the CDR3 is TGCGCCAGCAGCTTGCCACAGCAAGAGACCCAGTACTTC.

As regards this clone: The same CDR3 arises from other DNA sequences in this sample as well. The V and J genes are TRBV19 and TRBJ2-1; 9 bases are a match to TRBD2. The CDR3 consists of 16 residues. Germline V gene data show CDR1 as LNHDA and CDR2 as SQIVND (reference sequence). V lost 2 bases to trimming and J lost 1 base; unmatched junction nucleotides: 3. CDR3 nucleotides: TGTGCCAGTAGTATATCGGCGGGGGGGTCCTACAATGAGCAGTTCTTC. Translated: CASSISAGGSYNEQFF.